The 27 T cell receptor beta chains below were found in one sample sequenced in a study of T cell responses to AZD1222 COVID-19 vaccine (dated by TCRdb to the early 2020s). This specimen's time point label, per the study, means: baseline before first vaccination. Libraries were constructed by the immunoSEQ multiplex PCR assay. Entries here come from immuneACCESS through TCRdb and include only in-frame sequences with V and J called. Some clones fail to appear in such tables; in the studies checked, an unresolved V gene covers under half of the shortfall, and the cause of the remainder is unknown. Across this sample there are 95,000 to 100,000 clones, with around nine tenths seen only once. The ten largest make up approximately 1.3% of the sample. The sequences come from peripheral blood, collected on day 0 of AZD1222 vaccination. These receptors originate from an adult in good health.

The chain recombines TRBV19 with TRBJ1-3; D is ambiguous. The CDR3 extends over 14 amino acids. Per germline, CDR1 LNHDA and CDR2 SQIVND (reference sequence). The V end was cut by 6 bases, the J end by 2 bases, with 11 bases between. DNA of the CDR3: TGTGCCAGTAGCACCGGGGAAACTGGAAACACCATATATTTT. This sequence encodes CASSTGETGNTIYF.

V and J are TRBV7-9 and TRBJ1-3; D not certain. The CDR3 has 15 residues. The V end lost 3 bases, the J end lost 2 bases, and 11 bases lay between the germline ends. Looked up from germline, CDR1 is SEHNR and CDR2 is FQNEAQ (reference sequence). The CDR3 sequence: CASSFSRVAGNTIYF. The CDR3 bases are TGTGCCAGCAGCTTTTCTAGAGTTGCTGGAAACACCATATATTTT. Filled out from reference TRBV7-9 and TRBJ1-3, the complete variable domain reads DTGVSQNPRHKITKRGQNVTFRCDPISEHNRLYWYRQTLGQGPEFLTYFQNEAQLEKSRLLSDRFSAERPKGSFSTLEIQRTEQGDSAMYLCASSFSRVAGNTIYFGEGSWLTVV.

V and J are TRBV16 and TRBJ1-5; D is ambiguous. V shed 3 bases and J shed 2 bases, with 11 bases lying between them. The length of the CDR3 is 15 residues. Per the germline V gene, CDR1 is KGHSY and CDR2 is FQNENV. The CDR3 nucleotides are TGTGCCAGCAGCCAGTCGGGTGGGGGCAATCAGCCCCAGCATTTT. Amino acids: CASSQSGGGNQPQHF.

The chain combines TRBV28 with TRBJ2-2; D is undetermined. In germline, CDR1 is MDHEN, CDR2 SYDVKM. The CDR3 sequence is 12 residues long. V shed 5 bases and J shed 8 bases, with 9 bases lying between them. The CDR3 spells CASSTIWGELFF. The CDR3 DNA follows: TGTGCCAGCAGTACAATTTGGGGGGAGCTGTTTTTT.

The rearrangement links TRBV5-1 to TRBJ1-2; TRBD1 matches at 8 bases. The CDR3 has 16 amino acids. With V trimmed by 3 bases and J by 0 bases, 7 bases remained unmatched. The germline V gene has CDR1 SGHRS and CDR2 YFSETQ. Written as DNA, the CDR3 is TGCGCCAGCAGCTCGACAGGGGAAATCACTAACTATGGCTACACCTTC. Its protein product is CASSSTGEITNYGYTF.

The rearrangement uses TRBV18 and TRBJ1-2, with D tentatively TRBD1 (6 bases). Germline assignment: CDR1 KGHSH and CDR2 LQKENI. The CDR3 runs 14 residues. With 6 bases removed from V and 4 bases from J, the gap between germline ends came to 15 bases. CDR3 amino acids: CASSGGQTIYGYTF. Here the CDR3 DNA reads TGTGCCAGCTCTGGGGGCCAGACCATCTATGGCTACACCTTC.

The CDR3 loop is CASSQSGTGVGNTIYF. The CDR3 bases are TGCGCCAGCAGCCAATCCGGGACAGGGGTTGGAAACACCATATATTTT. This rearrangement joins TRBV4-1 to TRBJ1-3; 10 nucleotides agree with TRBD1. Germline V lookup: CDR1 MGHRA, CDR2 YSYEKL. This CDR3 region has 16 residues. The V segment lost 2 bases and the J segment 3 bases; nucleotides outside the gene matches: 4.

The genes are TRBV13 and TRBJ1-2, with a tentative D call TRBD1 (5 bases). Deletions cut 1 base from V and 11 bases from J, with 8 bases between. Germline values: CDR1 PRHDT, CDR2 FYEKMQ (reference sequence). The CDR3 extends over 11 amino acids. This CDR3 is CASSLEGTYTF. In DNA, the CDR3 is TGTGCCAGCAGCTTAGAAGGGACTTACACCTTC.

The V call is TRBV7-9, the J call TRBJ1-2; D not resolved. V shed 1 base and J shed 5 bases, with 8 bases lying between them. Germline V gene lookup returns CDR1 SEHNR and CDR2 FQNEAQ (reference sequence). The CDR3 runs 13 residues. The CDR3 DNA sequence: TGTGCCAGCAGCTTAGAGGTCCGGTATGGCTACACCTTC. Translating it yields CASSLEVRYGYTF.

The rearrangement joins TRBV15 to TRBJ1-4, with 7 bases lining up with TRBD1. Germline loops: CDR1 LNHNV, CDR2 YYDKDF (reference sequence). V lost 8 bases, J lost 8 bases, and 20 bases stayed unmatched. This CDR3 spans 17 amino acids. CDR3 DNA: TGTGCCACCGCCGGGAACCCACGGACAGGCATTTTCGAAAAACTGTTTTTT. Protein product: CATAGNPRTGIFEKLFF.

The chain joins TRBV27 to TRBJ1-6; the D is unclear. Germline CDR1 reads MNHEY; CDR2 reads SMNVEV (reference sequence). CDR3 length: 14 residues. V was pared by 6 bases and J by 10 bases, with 16 bases between. CDR3 protein: CASRPNHMGSPLHF. CDR3 bases: TGTGCCAGCAGACCGAACCATATGGGGTCACCCCTCCACTTT.

The V call is TRBV19, the J call TRBJ2-2; D unclear. The germline V gene has CDR1 LNHDA and CDR2 SQIVND (reference sequence). V lost 6 bases, J lost 3 bases, and 8 bases lay in between. The CDR3 extends over 13 amino acids. CDR3 coding DNA: TGTGCCAGTAGCCGGAGTTACACCGGGGAGCTGTTTTTT. Its translation: CASSRSYTGELFF. Full variable domain (rest looked up from reference TRBV19 and TRBJ2-2): DGGITQSPKYLFRKEGQNVTLSCEQNLNHDAMYWYRQDPGQGLRLIYYSQIVNDFQKGDIAEGYSVSREKKESFPLTVTSAQKNPTAFYLCASSRSYTGELFFGEGSRLTVL.

V usage is TRBV5-6 and J usage is TRBJ2-3, with TRBD2 identical over 7 bases. CDR3 length: 16 amino acids. Germline CDR1 is SGHDT and CDR2 is YYEEEE. V shed 4 bases and J 3 bases; nucleotides not matched to a gene: 11. The CDR3 nucleotides are TGTGCCAGCAGCCCACTCGGGTGGGGGGGTACAGATACGCAGTATTTT. Translating it yields CASSPLGWGGTDTQYF. The full variable domain, completed using reference TRBV5-6 and TRBJ2-3, is DAGVTQSPTHLIKTRGQQVTLRCSPKSGHDTVSWYQQALGQGPQFIFQYYEEEERQRGNFPDRFSGHQFPNYSSELNVNALLLGDSALYLCASSPLGWGGTDTQYFGPGTRLTVL.

The chain has TRBV12-3 or TRBV12-4 and TRBJ2-1; D call uncertain. The ends were cut back, 7 bases at V and 6 bases at J, with 7 bases in the middle. This CDR3 spans 11 amino acids. The CDR3 protein is CASNRGNEQFF. CDR3 coding DNA: TGTGCCAGCAATCGAGGCAATGAGCAGTTCTTC.

The gene calls are TRBV7-9 and TRBJ1-5, with a tentative D call TRBD1 (5 bases). Trimming cost V 2 bases and J 11 bases, with 10 bases left between them. The germline CDR1 and CDR2 sequences are SEHNR and FQNEAQ (reference sequence). The CDR3 has 12 amino acids. The CDR3 DNA reads TGTGCCAGCAGCTTACAGGGAGGTGCCCAGCATTTT. Its protein product is CASSLQGGAQHF.

The rearrangement links TRBV11-3 to TRBJ2-7; no clear D. The V gene lost 0 bases and the J gene lost 6 bases, with 9 bases spanning the gap. The germline CDR1 and CDR2 sequences are SGHNT and YENEEA. The CDR3 runs 13 residues. The CDR3 DNA sequence: TGTGCCAGCAGCTTAGATGGGCAGCTCGAGCAGTACTTC. This encodes CASSLDGQLEQYF.

This chain links TRBV10-3 with TRBJ1-3; D not resolved. This CDR3 has 13 amino acids. Germline V gene lookup returns CDR1 ENHRY and CDR2 SYGVKD. The germline V and J ends were trimmed by 4 bases and 4 bases, with 8 bases remaining between them. This CDR3 reads CAISGRSGNTIYF. The CDR3 region has the DNA TGTGCCATCAGTGGGAGGTCCGGAAACACCATATATTTT.

The V gene is TRBV5-6, the J gene TRBJ2-7; D unresolved. V lost 3 bases and J lost 5, with 9 bases in between. Germline V gene sequence: CDR1 SGHDT, CDR2 YYEEEE. CDR3 length: 12 amino acids. CDR3 in amino acids: CASSSGPHEQYF. CDR3 bases: TGTGCCAGCAGCTCAGGTCCCCACGAGCAGTACTTC. The full variable domain, rest sourced from reference TRBV5-6 and TRBJ2-7, is DAGVTQSPTHLIKTRGQQVTLRCSPKSGHDTVSWYQQALGQGPQFIFQYYEEEERQRGNFPDRFSGHQFPNYSSELNVNALLLGDSALYLCASSSGPHEQYFGPGTRLTVT.

The V and J genes are TRBV3-1 (or the pseudogene TRBV3-2) and TRBJ2-7; D is ambiguous. There are 14 residues in the CDR3. The V end lost 0 bases, the J end lost 7 bases, and 13 bases lay between the germline ends. Germline lookup yields CDR1 LGHDT and CDR2 YNNKEL (reference sequence). The CDR3 DNA is TGTGCCAGCAGCCAAGATCCTCAGTCGGGTGAGCAGTACTTC. Its protein is CASSQDPQSGEQYF.

The sample holds one count of this clone. The chain employs TRBV12-2 and TRBJ1-2; the table's D gene call, TRBD1, was not cross checked with the DNA. TRBV12-2 represents a pseudogene. The CDR3 sequence is 15 residues long. The CDR3 sequence is CASRLEGQGGYGYTF. The DNA for the CDR3 is TGTGCAAGTCGCTTAGAGGGACAGGGAGGCTATGGCTACACCTTC.

The chain carries TRBV19 and TRBJ1-3; D uncertain. Between the trimmed V and J ends, which lost 7 bases and 0 bases, there was a span of 16 bases. The CDR3 runs to 16 residues. The germline V gene encodes CDR1 LNHDA and CDR2 SQIVND (reference sequence). CDR3 amino acids: CASTPETTGSGNTIYF. In DNA form, the CDR3 reads TGTGCCAGTACCCCTGAAACGACGGGCTCTGGAAACACCATATATTTT.

V usage is TRBV6-5 and J usage is TRBJ2-3, with D possibly being TRBD1 or TRBD2 (5 bases each). CDR3 size: 12 residues. CDR1 MNHEY and CDR2 SVGAGI come from the germline V gene. Trimming pared 6 bases from V and 1 base from J, leaving 5 bases between. The CDR3 reads CASRGGTDTQYF. CDR3 nucleotides: TGTGCCAGCAGGGGGGGCACAGATACGCAGTATTTT.

The chain's CDR3 is CASSLDPGQFSYNEQFF. The CDR3 region has the DNA TGTGCCAGCAGCTTAGACCCTGGACAGTTTTCCTACAATGAGCAGTTCTTC. This rearrangement joins TRBV7-9 to TRBJ2-1; possibly TRBD1 for D (6 bases). The V and J ends lost 1 base and 1 base respectively, with 14 bases between them. CDR3 size: 17 residues. CDR1 is SEHNR, CDR2 FQNEAQ, per germline (reference sequence).

Only one count was recorded for this clone. V gene TRBV5-4 combines with J gene TRBJ1-4; D unclear. The germline CDR1 and CDR2 sequences are SGHNT and YYREEE (reference sequence). V dropped 0 bases and J dropped 3 bases, with 9 bases sitting between them. The CDR3 is made up of 15 amino acids. CDR3 DNA: TGTGCCAGCAGCTTGGCCGGGCAGCCTAATGAAAAACTGTTTTTT. Translation gives CASSLAGQPNEKLFF.

This clone was seen a single time. The J gene is TRBJ1-2, the V gene TRBV5-1; weak D call: TRBD1 (5 bases). Trimming stripped 6 bases from V and 0 bases from J, with 15 bases between. CDR1 and CDR2 (germline): SGHRS, YFSETQ. The CDR3 has 15 amino acids. The CDR3 DNA is TGCGCCAGCACCCTTGGAGACAGCTCTAACTATGGCTACACCTTC. This encodes CASTLGDSSNYGYTF.

The rearrangement links TRBV28 to TRBJ1-3; 8 bases are shared with TRBD1. V dropped 5 bases and J dropped 7; count of bases not matched to a gene: 10. CDR1 is MDHEN and CDR2 is SYDVKM in the germline V gene. The CDR3 has 15 residues. DNA of the CDR3: TGTGCCAGCAGTCTCGGACAGGGAATCCGTAACACCATATATTTT. This gives the protein CASSLGQGIRNTIYF.

The chain combines TRBV5-1 with TRBJ1-1, with TRBD1 as a possible D gene (5 bases). Per the germline V gene, CDR1 is SGHRS and CDR2 is YFSETQ. The V gene lost 4 bases and the J gene lost 6 bases, with 13 bases spanning the gap. CDR3 length: 13 amino acids. CDR3 DNA sequence: TGCGCCAGCAGCATGGGACCAGGTCCTGAAGCTTTCTTT. Its translation is CASSMGPGPEAFF.